This paragraph covers one T cell receptor beta chain sequence. Its antigen is undetermined. These data belong to a study of OX40 agonist ivuxolimab in advanced cancers. The CDR3 extends over 16 amino acids. In germline, CDR1 is MGHRA, CDR2 YSYEKL. V was trimmed by 4 bases and J by 4 bases, leaving 14 bases between them. Method: immunoSEQ multiplex PCR; TCRdb's copy keeps in-frame clones and lacks some. The sample has some 74,000 clones, approximately 87% seen once. Findings and caveats of the study: On average, a greater number of expanded clones characterised CD8+ T cells relative to CD4+. At 0.1 to 3.0 mg/kg and by week 6, clonal expansion occurred in CD4+ and CD8+ blood T cells.

The TCR sequence derives from an adult with an advanced solid tumor such as melanoma, head and neck, liver or kidney cancer. This chain links TRBV4-1 with TRBJ1-6; no clear D. The sample here was CD4+ or CD8+ T cells sorted from blood, taken in a trial of the OX40 agonist ivuxolimab. The CDR3 region has the DNA TGCGCCAGCAGCCGCCAAGAAATGGGGTATAATTCACCCCTCCACTTT. Encoded protein: CASSRQEMGYNSPLHF.